This TCR beta chain was profiled in a study of blood T cell repertoires in COVID-19. Trimming cost V 1 base and J 5 bases; bases outside gene matches: 7. The V gene's germline CDR1 is SGDLS and CDR2 YYNGEE. This CDR3 region has 16 residues. Repertoires were generated with immunoSEQ multiplex PCR, while TCRdb's copy carries only in-frame clones and drops some. The repertoire consists of about 100,000 clones, with just under 80% occurring once and the leading ten covering roughly 29%. The chain employs TRBV9 and TRBJ2-7, with TRBD1 matching over 12 bases. The sequenced sample was peripheral blood. This TCR came from a man between 65 and 80 years old with active or convalescent COVID-19. This chain's CDR3 is CASSVLPGQGAHEQYF. For the CDR3, the DNA is TGTGCCAGCAGCGTATTGCCGGGACAGGGGGCGCACGAGCAGTACTTC. The full variable domain, rest sourced from reference TRBV9 and TRBJ2-7, is DSGVTQTPKHLITATGQRVTLRCSPRSGDLSVYWYQQSLDQGLQFLIQYYNGEERAKGNILERFSAQQFPDLHSELNLSSLELGDSALYFCASSVLPGQGAHEQYFGPGTRLTVT.